The text below deals with one TCR beta chain. Its antigen is not known. Assay used: immunoSEQ multiplex PCR; TCRdb lists only in-frame clones, some missing. The sample consists of around 8,400 clones, roughly two thirds of them appearing once. The data were obtained in a study of radiation and T cells in renal cell carcinoma. Germline lookup yields CDR1 SGHAT and CDR2 FQDESV (reference sequence). CDR3 length equals 14 residues. V was shortened by 6 bases and J by 3 bases, with 13 bases between the two germline ends. Treatment in this sample: treatment-naive control, cytoreductive nephrectomy. Treatment-naive patients without radiation supplied the control tumors at nephrectomy. The tumor was a clear cell renal cell carcinoma. Study outcomes and limitations: In nephrectomy-only tumors, top 100 clonotypes averaged roughly 43%, versus roughly 50% irradiated.

The sample was tumor tissue, taken from a patient whose treatment was nephrectomy without radiotherapy. J is TRBJ2-3 and V is TRBV11-1, with TRBD1 as a possible D gene (5 bases). The sequence came from a man aged 55 to 70 with renal cell carcinoma. CDR3 nucleotides: TGTGCCAGCAGACCAGGGCCTTCAACAGATACGCAGTATTTT. The encoded protein is CASRPGPSTDTQYF. The variable domain in full, completed from reference TRBV11-1 and TRBJ2-3, reads EAEVAQSPRYKITEKSQAVAFWCDPISGHATLYWYRQILGQGPELLVQFQDESVVDDSQLPKDRFSAERLKGVDSTLKIQPAELGDSAMYLCASRPGPSTDTQYFGPGTRLTVL.